What follows describes a single T cell receptor beta chain. Antigen: not known. This entry belongs to a study of cytomegalovirus exposure and HLA in healthy donors. Points from the study as a whole: As a later analysis revealed, the rate of TCR association differed by HLA locus, with DRB1 most and HLA-C fewest. An analysis done earlier found most TCR beta V segments productive about 87% or about 30% of the time.

The PCR made use of 60 Vbeta and 13 Jbeta primers. The assay was immunoSEQ multiplex PCR, and TCRdb's table has in-frame clones only and misses some. The sample has approximately 120,000 clones; around two thirds are singletons. The germline V and J ends were trimmed by 5 bases and 8 bases, with 15 bases remaining between them. The CDR3 has 13 residues. Germline CDR1 MNHEY, CDR2 SVGAGI. Sequencing input: PBMCs. The sequence was obtained from a man aged 55 to 69 in good health and CMV-seropositive. This chain uses TRBV6-5 with TRBJ1-2, with D perhaps TRBD1 (6 bases). CDR3 nucleotide sequence: TGTGCCAGCAGTCTCCAGGGGCCGGACGGCTACACCTTC. It codes for CASSLQGPDGYTF.